Listed below are T cell receptor beta chains from one sample, sequenced in a study of beta chain features in type 1 diabetes. Libraries were prepared by immunoSEQ multiplex PCR; TCRdb keeps only in-frame clonotypes and omits some of them. The sample contains hundreds of thousands of clones, approximately 10% of which appear only once. The sequenced sample was naive CD4+ T cells from blood. The receptor source for this set is a woman aged 25-40 years in good health. The CDR3 runs from the conserved cysteine through the conserved F or W. A D gene is named only where the DNA matches it firmly. Rows give clone size only sometimes, using once, few, many, or a class for an expanded clone.

clone_size j_call d_call v_call cdr3_aa cdr3_nt
few TRBJ2-1 TRBD2 TRBV7-9 CASRPGTSEGSEQFF TGTGCCAGCAGGCCGGGGACTAGCGAGGGGAGTGAGCAGTTCTTC
few TRBJ2-7 NA TRBV15 CATSRDRGGEYF TGTGCCACCAGCAGAGATCGGGGTGGTGAATACTTC
NA TRBJ2-5 NA TRBV15 CATSRGSTEETQYF TGTGCCACCAGCAGAGGTAGTACGGAAGAGACCCAGTACTTC
NA TRBJ2-1 NA TRBV5-1 CASSVENERFF TGCGCCAGCAGTGTGGAGAATGAGCGGTTCTTC
few TRBJ2-3 TRBD2 TRBV28 CASTPGAGWGPDTQYF TGTGCCAGCACCCCAGGAGCGGGATGGGGCCCAGATACGCAGTATTTT
few TRBJ2-7 NA TRBV25-1 CASSAFYEQYF TGTGCCAGCAGTGCATTCTACGAGCAGTACTTC
NA TRBJ2-5 TRBD1 TRBV14 CASSVRDRGNQETQYF TGTGCCAGCAGCGTACGGGACAGGGGTAACCAAGAGACCCAGTACTTC
few TRBJ1-2 NA TRBV30 CAWSFDSLGGYTF TGTGCCTGGAGTTTCGACAGTTTAGGTGGCTACACCTTC
NA TRBJ2-1 NA TRBV19 CASSLHSVGAYNEQFF TGTGCCAGTAGTTTACATAGCGTCGGAGCGTACAATGAGCAGTTCTTC
NA TRBJ1-5 TRBD1 TRBV27 CASSLVGQGKQPQHF TGTGCCAGCAGTTTGGTAGGACAGGGGAAGCAGCCCCAGCATTTT
NA TRBJ1-2 NA TRBV2 CASSVRGDGYTF TGTGCCAGCAGTGTCCGGGGAGATGGCTACACCTTC
NA TRBJ2-7 TRBD2 TRBV19 CASSIVAGHYEQYF TGTGCCAGTAGTATCGTAGCGGGCCACTACGAGCAGTACTTC
NA TRBJ2-2 TRBD1 TRBV27 CASSLSLGQEPGELFF TGTGCCAGCAGTTTATCCCTCGGACAGGAACCCGGGGAGCTGTTTTTT
NA TRBJ1-1 NA TRBV10-3 CATALRQENTEAFF TGTGCCACGGCACTCCGGCAGGAGAACACTGAAGCTTTCTTT
few TRBJ2-3 TRBD2 TRBV9 CASSVSGAGSDTQYF TGTGCCAGCAGCGTAAGCGGGGCGGGGTCAGATACGCAGTATTTT
NA TRBJ1-2 NA TRBV28 CASSLGQVFYGYTF TGTGCCAGCAGTTTAGGGCAGGTGTTCTATGGCTACACCTTC
NA TRBJ1-4 NA TRBV6-5 CASSYSQGEKLFF TGTGCCAGCAGTTACTCTCAGGGGGAAAAACTGTTTTTT
NA TRBJ2-1 TRBD2 TRBV27 CASSFGTSGSIEQFF TGTGCCAGCAGTTTCGGGACTAGCGGGAGTATTGAGCAGTTCTTC
NA TRBJ2-7 TRBD2 TRBV6-5 CASSSSGIYEQYF TGTGCCAGCAGTAGTAGCGGGATCTACGAGCAGTACTTC
NA TRBJ2-3 NA TRBV18 CASSPLRLTGSTDTQYF TGTGCCAGCTCACCACTTCGACTGACCGGAAGCACAGATACGCAGTATTTT
NA TRBJ2-5 TRBD2 TRBV5-1 CASSFIGGGETQYF TGCGCCAGCAGCTTTATCGGGGGAGGGGAGACCCAGTACTTC
NA TRBJ2-1 TRBD2 TRBV7-7 CASSPAGLAADNEQFF TGTGCTAGCAGCCCCGCGGGACTAGCGGCTGACAATGAGCAGTTCTTC
NA TRBJ2-3 NA TRBV7-9 CASNLRGSLDTQYF TGTGCCAGCAACCTAAGAGGGTCATTAGATACGCAGTATTTT
NA TRBJ2-1 NA TRBV9 CASGVSGLTYNEQFF TGTGCCAGTGGGGTATCGGGACTCACCTACAATGAGCAGTTCTTC
few TRBJ1-1 NA TRBV6-1 CASIRGLNTEAFF TGTGCCAGCATCCGGGGATTGAACACTGAAGCTTTCTTT
NA TRBJ2-7 TRBD1 TRBV23-1 CASSQSRVGGYDEQYF TGCGCCAGCAGTCAATCTCGGGTAGGGGGCTACGACGAGCAGTACTTC
NA TRBJ2-1 NA TRBV7-2 CASSLNMNTMVHNEQFF TGTGCCAGCAGCTTAAATATGAACACAATGGTCCACAATGAGCAGTTCTTC
NA TRBJ1-2 NA TRBV29-1 CSVETWQGYRGGYTF TGCAGCGTTGAAACTTGGCAGGGTTATAGAGGTGGCTACACCTTC
few TRBJ1-2 NA TRBV2 CASSEAFGQGNGYTF TGTGCCAGCAGTGAAGCCTTCGGGCAGGGTAATGGCTACACCTTC
NA TRBJ2-2 NA TRBV9 CASSVNSENTGELFF TGTGCCAGCAGCGTAAATAGCGAGAACACCGGGGAGCTGTTTTTT
NA TRBJ2-3 NA TRBV5-6 CASSLSRGSYTDTQYF TGTGCCAGCAGCTTGAGTCGCGGCAGTTACACAGATACGCAGTATTTT
once TRBJ1-4 TRBD1 TRBV30 CAWSVVTGGKLFF TGTGCCTGGAGTGTGGTAACAGGGGGAAAACTGTTTTTT
NA TRBJ2-3 TRBD1 TRBV5-1 CASSFDRGTDTQYF TGCGCCAGCAGCTTCGACAGGGGAACAGATACGCAGTATTTT
few TRBJ2-1 NA TRBV5-6 CASSLPDTSYNEQFF TGTGCCAGCAGCTTGCCCGACACCTCCTACAATGAGCAGTTCTTC
NA TRBJ2-5 TRBD1 TRBV5-6 CASSFGQGARQETQYF TGTGCCAGCAGCTTCGGACAGGGGGCAAGGCAAGAGACCCAGTACTTC